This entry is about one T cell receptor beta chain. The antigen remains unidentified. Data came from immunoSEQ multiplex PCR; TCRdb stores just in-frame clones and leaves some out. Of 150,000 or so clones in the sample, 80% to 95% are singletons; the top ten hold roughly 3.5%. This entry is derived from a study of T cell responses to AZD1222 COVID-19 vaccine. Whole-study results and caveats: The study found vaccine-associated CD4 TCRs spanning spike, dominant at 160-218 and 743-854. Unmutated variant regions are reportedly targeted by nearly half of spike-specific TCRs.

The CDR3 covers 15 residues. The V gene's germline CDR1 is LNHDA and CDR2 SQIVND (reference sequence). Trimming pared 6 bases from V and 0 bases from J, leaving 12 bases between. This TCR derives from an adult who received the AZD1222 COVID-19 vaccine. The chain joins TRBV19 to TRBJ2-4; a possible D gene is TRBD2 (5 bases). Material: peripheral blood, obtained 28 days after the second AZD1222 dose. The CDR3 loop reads CASRVGDRAKNIQYF. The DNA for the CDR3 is TGTGCCAGTAGGGTGGGAGATCGAGCCAAAAACATTCAGTACTTC.